The clone carrying this T cell receptor (beta chain) has at least ten counts. Its antigen is not known. Unsorted libraries were generated from 2 million PBMCs held at -80 degrees C. There are 16 residues in the CDR3. V was clipped by 3 bases and J by 9 bases; unmatched bases: 13. CDR1 is DFQATT and CDR2 is SNEGSKA in the germline V gene (reference sequence). 5'RACE with 10-nucleotide random UMIs generated the cDNA. TCRdb passed the 5' RACE reads through MiXCR, listing each CDR3 protein once. The data contain under 90,000 distinct CDR3 sequences, 9% to 12% of them singletons. This entry comes from a study of neurological immune-mediated disorders. Points from the study as a whole: Across subjects, expanded clones had no CDR3 amino acid sequences in common, pointing to private repertoires in all groups.

The chain couples TRBV20-1 to TRBJ2-1; 11 nucleotides agree with TRBD2. Sequencing was performed on PBMCs. This TCR came from a man between 35 and 55 years old in good health. Here the CDR3 reads CSASPPGLAGWGEQFF. The CDR3 nucleotides read TGCAGTGCTAGCCCCCCCGGACTAGCGGGCTGGGGTGAGCAGTTCTTC.